A single sample is the source of the 9 T cell receptor beta chains below, sequenced in a study of post-analysis software for immune sequencing data. Study-level points and caveats: Elevated frequency relative to controls characterized four or five TRBV segments in patients, TRBV5-6, TRBV5-1 and TRBV20-1 among them.

TCR beta cDNA libraries had unique molecular identifiers. TCRdb analysed the PCR reads with MiXCR anew, one entry per CDR3 protein. The sample lists about 760,000 distinct CDR3 sequences, 30% occurring once. Antigens of these TCRs are unknown. Sequencing was performed on blood. These receptors all stem from a girl aged 10 to 17 with multiple sclerosis.

The chain has TRBV7-2 and TRBJ1-2, with D maybe TRBD1 (6 bases). V was trimmed by 5 bases and J by 6 bases, leaving 13 bases between them. CDR1 and CDR2 from the germline V gene are SGHTA and FQGNSA. This CDR3 is 13 amino acids long. CDR3 nucleotide sequence: TGTGCCAGCAGCGCGGACAGTGACCATGGCTACACCTTC. Translated, it gives CASSADSDHGYTF.

This chain uses TRBV27 with TRBJ2-2, with a possible D match to TRBD2 (6 bases). Trimming pared 3 bases from V and 0 bases from J, leaving 8 bases between. This CDR3 has 15 amino acids. The germline gives CDR1 MNHEY, CDR2 SMNVEV (reference sequence). The chain's CDR3 is CASSFWRANTGELFF. DNA of the CDR3: TGTGCCAGCAGTTTTTGGAGGGCGAACACCGGGGAGCTGTTTTTT.

The chain has TRBV6-1 and TRBJ1-4; possibly TRBD1 for D (6 bases). Looked up from germline, CDR1 is MNHNS and CDR2 is SASEGT. This CDR3 contains 13 residues. Deletions cut 1 base from V and 10 bases from J, with 10 bases between. As DNA, the CDR3 is TGTGCCAGCAGTGAAGACTCGACAGGAAAACTGTTTTTT. It codes for CASSEDSTGKLFF.

The chain joins TRBV28 to TRBJ2-3; 12 bases fit TRBD1. The CDR3 is 16 residues long. Trimming took 6 bases from V and 4 from J; bases not matched to a gene: 8. Germline CDR1 reads MDHEN; CDR2 reads SYDVKM. The CDR3 DNA reads TGTGCCAGCAGCTTCCAGGGACAGGGGGCCCCAGATACGCAGTATTTT. This codes for CASSFQGQGAPDTQYF. Using reference TRBV28 and TRBJ2-3 for the parts outside the CDR3, the full variable domain is DVKVTQSSRYLVKRTGEKVFLECVQDMDHENMFWYRQDPGLGLRLIYFSYDVKMKEKGDIPEGYSVSREKKERFSLILESASTNQTSMYLCASSFQGQGAPDTQYFGPGTRLTVL.

The chain uses TRBV6-5 and TRBJ2-5; 7 bases map to TRBD2. This CDR3 has 13 residues. The V gene end was trimmed by 5 bases and the J gene end by 11 bases; junction bases not matched to a gene: 11. CDR1 is MNHEY and CDR2 is SVGAGI in the germline V gene. CDR3 region: CASSGAAMGGQYF. The CDR3 DNA reads as TGTGCCAGCAGTGGAGCTGCCATGGGGGGGCAGTACTTC.

This clonotype was detected many times. Relative to the germline gene, one junction end is altered; a read error may explain this. The chain employs TRBV5-1 and TRBJ2-7, with D uncertain. CDR1 and CDR2 (germline): SGHRS, YFSETQ. The CDR3 length is 14 residues. The CDR3 DNA follows: TGTGCCAGCAGTTTACGGCAGGCCTCCTACGAGCAGTACTTC. It is translated as CASSLRQASYEQYF.

This clonotype showed up just once. Because it lacks the conserved phenylalanine or tryptophan at the end, this CDR3 is likely a read error. V usage is TRBV20-1 and J usage is TRBJ1-5; 7 positions match TRBD1. Looked up from germline, CDR1 is DFQATT and CDR2 is SNEGSKA (reference sequence). This CDR3 is 17 amino acids long. J lost 0 bases, V lost 6 bases, and 14 bases had no gene match. DNA of the CDR3: TGCAGTGCCCTCGGGGCAGGGGGATCTTATAGCAATCAGCCCCAGCATTCT. It translates to CSALGAGGSYSNQPQHS.

This clonotype was counted a few times. This chain links TRBV5-1 with TRBJ2-3, with a tentative D call TRBD2 (6 bases). From germline, CDR1 is SGHRS and CDR2 YFSETQ. The V and J ends lost 0 bases and 7 bases respectively, with 15 bases between them. The CDR3 spans 15 residues. The CDR3 protein is CASSLGGTSENTQYF. The CDR3 DNA follows: TGCGCCAGCAGCTTGGGCGGGACCTCGGAAAATACGCAGTATTTT.

The rearrangement links TRBV7-2 to TRBJ1-4; a weak D match, TRBD1 (5 bases). V was clipped by 3 bases and J by 3 bases, with 14 bases between them. Germline loops: CDR1 SGHTA, CDR2 FQGNSA. CDR3 size: 16 residues. CDR3: CASSLSLKGANEKLFF. DNA for the CDR3: TGTGCCAGCAGCTTGTCCTTAAAAGGGGCTAATGAAAAACTGTTTTTT.